The 11 T cell receptor beta chains below were found in one sample sequenced in a study of shared clonotypes between healthy human individuals (dated by TCRdb to about 2020). Libraries were constructed by the immunoSEQ multiplex PCR assay. TCRdb re-hosts the immuneACCESS table, in-frame sequences only. Its copies lack some clones; in the studies checked, an unresolved V gene accounts for under half of them, and the cause for the rest is not known. This sample gives roughly 2 million clones in total; about 95% of them show up just once. The ten largest account for 0.1% to 0.15% of the sample. The material sequenced was naive CD4+ T cells sorted from blood. Sample cell subset or site, as interpreted from the label and publication: CD45RA+ positively selected. Every receptor here comes from a man aged 18 to 29 in good health.

V and J are TRBV27 and TRBJ2-2; 8 bases fit TRBD2. Germline assignment: CDR1 MNHEY and CDR2 SMNVEV (reference sequence). V dropped 5 bases and J dropped 5; count of bases not matched to a gene: 7. CDR3 size: 15 residues. As DNA, the CDR3 is TGTGCCAGCAGTCCAGCGGGAGAGGGTACCGGGGAGCTGTTTTTT. Amino acids: CASSPAGEGTGELFF.

V and J are TRBV18 and TRBJ2-5; D unclear. Per germline, CDR1 KGHSH and CDR2 LQKENI. The length of the CDR3 is 14 residues. The germline V and J ends were trimmed by 6 bases and 7 bases, with 18 bases remaining between them. CDR3 bases: TGTGCCAGCTCGCCCTTACCGGCCGATGGGACCCAGTACTTC. Its protein is CASSPLPADGTQYF.

The chain links TRBV5-1 to TRBJ2-5; a weak D match, TRBD2 (6 bases). CDR3 length: 15 amino acids. Trimming stripped 0 bases from V and 2 bases from J, with 11 bases between. From germline, CDR1 is SGHRS and CDR2 YFSETQ. CDR3 residues: CASSLVVGGQETQYF. DNA for the CDR3: TGCGCCAGCAGCTTGGTTGTCGGGGGACAAGAGACCCAGTACTTC.

The J gene is TRBJ1-6, the V gene TRBV5-5, with TRBD1 matching over 7 bases. From germline, CDR1 is SGHKS and CDR2 YYEKEE (reference sequence). The junction had 11 bases not matched to a gene; V was cut back by 4 bases and J by 7 bases. The CDR3 totals 16 residues. Written as DNA, the CDR3 is TGTGCCAGCAGCCCGTATAACAGGGGTTCAAATTCACCCCTCCACTTT. This translates into CASSPYNRGSNSPLHF.

The V gene is TRBV29-1, the J gene TRBJ2-3, with TRBD2 matching over 10 bases. The J segment lost 5 bases and the V segment lost 4 bases, leaving 6 bases of the junction unmatched. Germline V gene sequence: CDR1 SQVTM, CDR2 ANQGSEA. The CDR3 consists of 14 residues. CDR3 in amino acids: CSVVLAGRVDTQYF. CDR3 DNA: TGCAGCGTTGTACTAGCGGGACGAGTAGATACGCAGTATTTT.

As to this clone: This CDR3 is also generated by other DNA sequences in the sample. The chain couples TRBV11-2 to TRBJ2-7; perhaps TRBD1 as D (6 bases). CDR1 SGHAT and CDR2 FQNNGV come from the germline V gene. The CDR3 covers 12 residues. Trimming took 5 bases from V and 4 from J, leaving 9 bases between them. The CDR3 DNA follows: TGTGCCAGCAGCCAGGGACATTACGAGCAGTACTTC. Its translation is CASSQGHYEQYF.

This chain links TRBV5-6 with TRBJ1-3; 9 nucleotides agree with TRBD1. Germline CDR1 SGHDT, CDR2 YYEEEE. V gave up 4 bases and J gave up 4 bases; unmatched junction bases: 3. This CDR3 region has 14 residues. This chain's CDR3 is CASSPGQGGNTIYF. The CDR3 nucleotides read TGTGCCAGCAGCCCCGGACAGGGGGGAAACACCATATATTTT.

The V and J genes are TRBV28 and TRBJ1-2; D ambiguous. Per the germline V gene, CDR1 is MDHEN and CDR2 is SYDVKM. Trimming took off 2 bases at V and 3 bases at J, with 10 bases between the two ends. The CDR3 consists of 14 residues. The CDR3: CASSLVTSHYGYTF. As DNA, the CDR3 is TGTGCCAGCAGTTTAGTCACTTCGCACTATGGCTACACCTTC.

V usage is TRBV6-1 and J usage is TRBJ1-1; the D is unclear. Trimming removed 4 bases from V and 4 bases from J, with 16 bases in between. The CDR3 has 15 residues. Germline V gene data show CDR1 as MNHNS and CDR2 as SASEGT. CDR3 in DNA: TGTGCCAGCAGTGCGGGGATTGGCCTAGTCACTGAAGCTTTCTTT. This encodes CASSAGIGLVTEAFF.

The V call is TRBV19, the J call TRBJ2-7; no firm D call. CDR3 length equals 14 residues. V lost 2 bases to trimming and J lost 3 bases, with 11 bases between them. Germline assignment: CDR1 LNHDA and CDR2 SQIVND (reference sequence). The CDR3 DNA is TGTGCCAGTAGTATAAGGATCGGAATCTACGAGCAGTACTTC. Its translation is CASSIRIGIYEQYF.

CDR3 region: CAWSVPSGGSYEQYF. For the CDR3, the DNA is TGTGCCTGGAGTGTACCGTCCGGGGGGTCCTACGAGCAGTACTTC. The genes are TRBV30 and TRBJ2-7, with TRBD2 matching 7 bases. V trimming: 0 bases; J trimming: 1 base; junction bases outside the gene matches: 6. The CDR3 spans 15 residues. From germline, CDR1 is GTSNPN and CDR2 SVGIG (reference sequence). Variable domain in full (rest from reference TRBV30 and TRBJ2-7): SQTIHQWPATLVQPVGSPLSLECTVEGTSNPNLYWYRQAAGRGLQLLFYSVGIGQISSEVPQNLSASRPQDRQFILSSKKLLLSDSGFYLCAWSVPSGGSYEQYFGPGTRLTVT.